This TCR beta chain was captured in a study of T cell responses to AZD1222 COVID-19 vaccine. The repertoire was sequenced with immunoSEQ multiplex PCR; TCRdb's copy has only in-frame clones and lacks some. Here the sample spans 130,000 or so clones, 93% being singletons. The V gene end was trimmed by 5 bases and the J gene end by 0 bases; junction bases not matched to a gene: 7. This CDR3 region has 16 residues. Germline-derived CDR1 and CDR2 are LNHDA and SQIVND (reference sequence). Sequences were derived from peripheral blood, sampled on day 0 of AZD1222 vaccination. V is TRBV19 and J is TRBJ2-1; TRBD2 matches at 7 bases. The sequence derives from an adult in good health. CDR3 DNA sequence: TGTGCCAGTAGTCTAACCGGGGGGAGCTCCTACAATGAGCAGTTCTTC. It codes for CASSLTGGSSYNEQFF.